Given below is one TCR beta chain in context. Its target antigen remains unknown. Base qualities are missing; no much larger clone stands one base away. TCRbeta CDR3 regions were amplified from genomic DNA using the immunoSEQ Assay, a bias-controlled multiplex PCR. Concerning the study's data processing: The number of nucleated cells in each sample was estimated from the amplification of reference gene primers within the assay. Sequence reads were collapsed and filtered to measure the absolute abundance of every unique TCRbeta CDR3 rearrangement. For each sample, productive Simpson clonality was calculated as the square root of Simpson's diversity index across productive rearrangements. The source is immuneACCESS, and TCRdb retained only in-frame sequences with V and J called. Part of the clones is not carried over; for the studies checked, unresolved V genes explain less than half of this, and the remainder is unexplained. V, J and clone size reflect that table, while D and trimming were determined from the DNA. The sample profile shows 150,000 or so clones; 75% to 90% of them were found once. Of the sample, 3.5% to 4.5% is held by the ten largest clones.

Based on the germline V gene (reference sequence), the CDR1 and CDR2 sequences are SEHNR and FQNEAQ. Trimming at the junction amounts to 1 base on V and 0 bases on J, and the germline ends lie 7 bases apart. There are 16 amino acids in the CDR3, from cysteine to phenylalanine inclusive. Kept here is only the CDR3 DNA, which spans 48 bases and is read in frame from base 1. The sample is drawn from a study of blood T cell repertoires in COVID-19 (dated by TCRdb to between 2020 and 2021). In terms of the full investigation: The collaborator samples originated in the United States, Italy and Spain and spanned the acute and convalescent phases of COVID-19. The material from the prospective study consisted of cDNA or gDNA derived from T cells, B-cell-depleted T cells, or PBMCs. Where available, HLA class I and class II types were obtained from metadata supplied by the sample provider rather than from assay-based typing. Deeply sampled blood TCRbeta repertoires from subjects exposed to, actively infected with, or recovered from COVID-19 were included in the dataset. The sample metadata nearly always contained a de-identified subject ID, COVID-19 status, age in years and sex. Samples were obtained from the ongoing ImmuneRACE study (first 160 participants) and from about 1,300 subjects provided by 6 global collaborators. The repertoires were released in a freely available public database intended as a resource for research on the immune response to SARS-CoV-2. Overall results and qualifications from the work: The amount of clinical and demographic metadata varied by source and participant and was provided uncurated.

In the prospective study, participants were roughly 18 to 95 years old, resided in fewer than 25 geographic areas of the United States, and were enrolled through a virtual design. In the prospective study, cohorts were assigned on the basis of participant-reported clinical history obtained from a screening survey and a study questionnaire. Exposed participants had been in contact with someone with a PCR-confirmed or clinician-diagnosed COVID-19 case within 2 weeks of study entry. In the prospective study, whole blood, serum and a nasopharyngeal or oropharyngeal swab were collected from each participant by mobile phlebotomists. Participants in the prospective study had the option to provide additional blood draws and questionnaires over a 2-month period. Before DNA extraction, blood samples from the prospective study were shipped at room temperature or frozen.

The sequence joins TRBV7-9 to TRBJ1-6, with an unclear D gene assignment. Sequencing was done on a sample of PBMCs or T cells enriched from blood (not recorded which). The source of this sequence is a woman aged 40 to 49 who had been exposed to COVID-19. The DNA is TGTGCCAGCAGCTTAGACGGTAGCTCCTATAATTCACCCCTCCACTTT. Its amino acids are CASSLDGSSYNSPLHF.